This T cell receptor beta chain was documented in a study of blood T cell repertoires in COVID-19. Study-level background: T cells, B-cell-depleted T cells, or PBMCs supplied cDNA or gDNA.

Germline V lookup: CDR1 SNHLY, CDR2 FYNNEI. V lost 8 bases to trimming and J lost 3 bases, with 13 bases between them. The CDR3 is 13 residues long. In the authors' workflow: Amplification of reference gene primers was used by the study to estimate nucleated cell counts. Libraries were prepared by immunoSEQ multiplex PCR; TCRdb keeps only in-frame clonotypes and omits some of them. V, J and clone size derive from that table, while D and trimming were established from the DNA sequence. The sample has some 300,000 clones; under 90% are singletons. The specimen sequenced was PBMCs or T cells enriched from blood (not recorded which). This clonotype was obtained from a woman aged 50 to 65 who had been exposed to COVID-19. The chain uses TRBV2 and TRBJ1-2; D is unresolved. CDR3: CASAAGVDYGYTF. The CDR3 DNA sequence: TGTGCCAGCGCGGCCGGGGTCGACTATGGCTACACCTTC.